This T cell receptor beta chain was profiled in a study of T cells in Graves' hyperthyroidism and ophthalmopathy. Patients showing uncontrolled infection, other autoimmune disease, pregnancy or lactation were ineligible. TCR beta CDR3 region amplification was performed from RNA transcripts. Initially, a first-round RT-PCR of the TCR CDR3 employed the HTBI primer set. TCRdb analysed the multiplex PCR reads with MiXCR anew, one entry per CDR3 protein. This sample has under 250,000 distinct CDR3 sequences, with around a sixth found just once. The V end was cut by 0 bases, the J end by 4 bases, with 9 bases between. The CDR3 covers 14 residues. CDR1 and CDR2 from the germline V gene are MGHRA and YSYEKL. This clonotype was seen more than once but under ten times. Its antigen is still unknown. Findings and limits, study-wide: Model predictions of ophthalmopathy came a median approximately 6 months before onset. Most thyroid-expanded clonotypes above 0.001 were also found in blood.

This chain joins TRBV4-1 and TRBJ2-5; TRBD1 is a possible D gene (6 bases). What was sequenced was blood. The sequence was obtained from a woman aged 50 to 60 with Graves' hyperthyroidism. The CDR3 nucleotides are TGCGCCAGCAGCCAAGATCCAGGGGCAGAGACCCAGTACTTC. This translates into CASSQDPGAETQYF.